Listed below are T cell receptor beta chains from one sample, sequenced in a study of graft-versus-host responses after intestinal transplantation. The antigens these receptors bind are not known. The table came from immunoSEQ multiplex PCR; TCRdb's copy has only in-frame clones and leaves some out. The table records approximately 90,000 clones, less than 95% of them present only once. Here the sequenced sample was unstimulated CD8+ T cells sorted from spleen or lymph node cells, taken before transplant. The receptors shown here come from a human donor who was the organ donor for an intestinal transplant. CDR3s include the opening cysteine and the closing phenylalanine or tryptophan. Fields, in order: J gene, V gene, D gene, clone size, CDR3 protein, CDR3 DNA. D genes are given only for firm matches. Expanded clones get a size class; other rows say once, few or many, or leave the size out.

TRBJ1-4 TRBV27 NA NA CASSLWGVQGEKLFF TGTGCCAGCAGTTTATGGGGAGTTCAGGGGGAAAAACTGTTTTTT
TRBJ1-6 TRBV27 NA NA CASGVQGLPLHF TGTGCCAGCGGTGTTCAGGGGTTACCCCTCCACTTT
TRBJ1-3 TRBV25-1 NA NA CASSEGRTYSGNTIYF TGTGCCAGCAGTGAGGGGAGGACCTATTCTGGAAACACCATATATTTT
TRBJ2-7 TRBV5-4 NA NA CASSPAPGRGNNYEQYF TGTGCCAGCAGCCCGGCGCCCGGCAGGGGCAACAACTACGAGCAGTACTTC
TRBJ1-1 TRBV7-9 NA NA CASSLYRTPNTEAFF TGTGCCAGCAGCCTATACAGGACCCCGAACACTGAAGCTTTCTTT
TRBJ2-5 TRBV9 TRBD1 NA CASSATGQGGAETQYF TGTGCCAGCAGCGCCACCGGACAGGGCGGTGCGGAGACCCAGTACTTC
TRBJ2-1 TRBV29-1 NA NA CSVVEANYNEQFF TGCAGCGTTGTGGAGGCAAACTACAATGAGCAGTTCTTC
TRBJ2-2 TRBV9 NA NA CASSVISGSWGPNTGELFF TGTGCCAGCAGCGTGATTTCCGGTAGCTGGGGGCCGAACACCGGGGAGCTGTTTTTT
TRBJ2-1 TRBV13 NA NA CASSLVFGSSYNEQFF TGTGCCAGCAGCTTAGTTTTCGGGAGCTCCTACAATGAGCAGTTCTTC
TRBJ2-5 TRBV4-2 TRBD2 NA CASSQALAGLQETQYF TGTGCCAGCAGCCAGGCACTAGCGGGGTTACAAGAGACCCAGTACTTC
TRBJ1-4 TRBV30 NA few CAWLSGWGEKLFF TGTGCCTGGTTAAGCGGTTGGGGTGAAAAACTGTTTTTT
TRBJ2-2 TRBV4-1 TRBD1 NA CASSPGQGSSGELFF TGCGCCAGCAGCCCGGGACAGGGAAGTAGCGGGGAGCTGTTTTTT
TRBJ2-3 TRBV9 NA few CASSSGLRGPYF TGTGCCAGCAGCTCGGGACTTAGAGGGCCGTATTTT
TRBJ1-2 TRBV4-3 TRBD1 NA CASSQDRQGAFNYGYTF TGCGCCAGCAGCCAAGATAGACAGGGGGCCTTCAACTATGGCTACACCTTC
TRBJ1-2 TRBV11-2 NA NA CASSLEPGQPTHSYTF TGTGCCAGCAGCTTAGAGCCGGGACAACCCACACACAGCTACACCTTC
TRBJ2-2 TRBV28 TRBD2 NA CASKKLAGLFNTGELFF TGTGCCAGCAAAAAGCTAGCGGGGTTATTTAACACCGGGGAGCTGTTTTTT
TRBJ1-6 TRBV7-3 NA NA CASSSRGQLSSYNSPLHF TGTGCCAGCAGCTCCAGGGGTCAGCTAAGCTCCTATAATTCACCCCTCCACTTT
TRBJ2-1 TRBV11-2 TRBD1 NA CASSSDRGFDEQFF TGTGCCAGCAGCTCCGACAGGGGGTTCGATGAGCAGTTCTTC
TRBJ1-2 TRBV12-5 TRBD1 NA CASGPHRGGYTF TGTGCTAGTGGTCCCCACAGGGGAGGCTACACCTTC
TRBJ2-7 TRBV11-2 TRBD2 once CASSSKGLAAYEQYF TGTGCCAGCAGCTCTAAGGGACTAGCGGCCTACGAGCAGTACTTC
TRBJ1-1 TRBV6-1 NA NA CASSDGQYTEAFF TGTGCCAGCAGTGATGGACAATACACTGAAGCTTTCTTT
TRBJ1-2 TRBV4-1 NA NA CASSQVGGNYGYTF TGCGCCAGCAGCCAAGTTGGCGGGAACTATGGCTACACCTTC
TRBJ1-1 TRBV19 NA NA CASSWQGFTEAFF TGTGCCAGTAGTTGGCAGGGGTTCACTGAAGCTTTCTTT
TRBJ2-1 TRBV13 TRBD2 NA CASSSGLAGGPLTQFF TGTGCCAGCAGCTCAGGACTAGCGGGGGGACCACTGACGCAGTTCTTC
TRBJ1-1 TRBV6-5 NA NA CASSYDKPNTEAFF TGTGCCAGCAGTTATGACAAACCGAACACTGAAGCTTTCTTT
TRBJ1-2 TRBV2 TRBD1 NA CASRVTGGASYGYTF TGTGCCAGCAGGGTTACAGGGGGCGCGAGCTATGGCTACACCTTC
TRBJ2-5 TRBV27 NA NA CASSLRRGLQETQYF TGTGCCAGCAGTTTGAGGCGGGGGCTTCAAGAAACCCAGTACTTC
TRBJ2-7 TRBV28 TRBD1 NA CASSYLTGNYEQYF TGTGCCAGCAGTTACCTGACAGGGAACTACGAGCAGTACTTC
TRBJ2-2 TRBV9 TRBD1 NA CASSASGQVNTGELFF TGTGCCAGCAGCGCCTCGGGACAGGTGAACACCGGGGAGCTGTTTTTT
TRBJ2-7 TRBV27 TRBD2 NA CASSYSGDYEQYF TGTGCCAGCAGCTATAGCGGGGACTACGAGCAGTACTTC